These T cell receptor beta chains were read from a single sample in a study of cytomegalovirus exposure and HLA in healthy donors. Using immunoSEQ multiplex PCR, the repertoire was profiled, and TCRdb retains in-frame clones only, with some absent. The table shows under 400,000 clones, with roughly 88% occurring only once. The sequencing sample was made of PBMCs. All receptors come from a woman between 18 and 29 years old in good health and CMV-seronegative. Both conserved end residues are part of each CDR3. A D gene is named only where the DNA matches it firmly. Clone sizes are given selectively: once, few, many, or a class where the clone is expanded.

CDR3 DNA: TGTGCCAGCAGCTCCAGGGGGCACCTTAAAAACATGAACACTGAAGCTTTCTTT; CDR3 protein: CASSSRGHLKNMNTEAFF; D gene: TRBD1; J gene: TRBJ1-1; CDR3 length: 18; clone size: -; V gene: TRBV7-9
CDR3 DNA: TGTGCCAGCAGCTTGGGCCGGGACAGGTCCTACGAGCAGTACTTC; CDR3 protein: CASSLGRDRSYEQYF; D gene: TRBD1; J gene: TRBJ2-7; CDR3 length: 15; clone size: -; V gene: TRBV7-8
CDR3 DNA: TGCGCCAGCAGCCAGGAAGACAGGGCCGGGGCCAACGTCCTGACTTTC; CDR3 protein: CASSQEDRAGANVLTF; D gene: TRBD1; J gene: TRBJ2-6; CDR3 length: 16; clone size: -; V gene: TRBV4-1
CDR3 DNA: TGTGCCAGCATGGAGGCTCTGGGGTTGTACGAGCAGTACTTC; CDR3 protein: CASMEALGLYEQYF; D gene: -; J gene: TRBJ2-7; CDR3 length: 14; clone size: -; V gene: TRBV27
CDR3 DNA: TGTGCCAGCAGCCCCCTTAGCCTAGTTGGTGGCTACACCTTC; CDR3 protein: CASSPLSLVGGYTF; D gene: -; J gene: TRBJ1-2; CDR3 length: 14; clone size: -; V gene: TRBV14
CDR3 DNA: TGTGCCAGCAGAGCGACAGGGAATAATTCACCCCTCCACTTT; CDR3 protein: CASRATGNNSPLHF; D gene: TRBD1; J gene: TRBJ1-6; CDR3 length: 14; clone size: -; V gene: TRBV2
CDR3 DNA: TGTGCCAGTAGTATAGGACTCATGGCGAACACCGGGGAGCTGTTTTTT; CDR3 protein: CASSIGLMANTGELFF; D gene: -; J gene: TRBJ2-2; CDR3 length: 16; clone size: few; V gene: TRBV19
CDR3 DNA: TGTGCCAGCAGCCAAGGCCCCGAGGCAGGGGGCTATGGCTACACCTTC; CDR3 protein: CASSQGPEAGGYGYTF; D gene: TRBD1; J gene: TRBJ1-2; CDR3 length: 16; clone size: -; V gene: TRBV4-2
CDR3 DNA: TGTGCTAGTGGTTTGGGCAGCGCAGTCACTGAAGCTTTCTTT; CDR3 protein: CASGLGSAVTEAFF; D gene: -; J gene: TRBJ1-1; CDR3 length: 14; clone size: -; V gene: TRBV12-5
CDR3 DNA: TGTGCCAGCAGCGTGTTCGGGACTAGCACAGATACGCAGTATTTT; CDR3 protein: CASSVFGTSTDTQYF; D gene: -; J gene: TRBJ2-3; CDR3 length: 15; clone size: -; V gene: TRBV9
CDR3 DNA: TGTGCCAGCAGCACCCTCATGGGCGGCTACACCTTC; CDR3 protein: CASSTLMGGYTF; D gene: -; J gene: TRBJ1-2; CDR3 length: 12; clone size: -; V gene: TRBV6-6
CDR3 DNA: TGTGCCAGCAGGAAGGGACAGGGAGGGACTGAAGCTTTCTTT; CDR3 protein: CASRKGQGGTEAFF; D gene: TRBD1; J gene: TRBJ1-1; CDR3 length: 14; clone size: few; V gene: TRBV2